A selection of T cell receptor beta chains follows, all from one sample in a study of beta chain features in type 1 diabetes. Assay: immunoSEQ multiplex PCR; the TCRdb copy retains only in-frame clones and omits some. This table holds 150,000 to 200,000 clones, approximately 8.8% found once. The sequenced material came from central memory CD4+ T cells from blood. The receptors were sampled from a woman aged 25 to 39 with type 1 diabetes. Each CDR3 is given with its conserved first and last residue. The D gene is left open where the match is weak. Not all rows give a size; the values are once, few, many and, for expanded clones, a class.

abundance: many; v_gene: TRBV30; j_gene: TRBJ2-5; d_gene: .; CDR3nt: TGTGCCTGGGATTCGGGGGGCGTTTTCGGACTACAAGAGACCCAGTACTTC; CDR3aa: CAWDSGGVFGLQETQYF
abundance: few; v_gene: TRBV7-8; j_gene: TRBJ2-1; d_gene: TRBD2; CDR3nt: TGTGCCAGCAGCTTATACGCGGGAGGGCCGAGTGAGCAGTTCTTC; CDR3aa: CASSLYAGGPSEQFF
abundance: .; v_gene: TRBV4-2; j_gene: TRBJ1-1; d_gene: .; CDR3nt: TGTGCCAGCAGCAACAGGAACAGGGCTATTGAAGCTTTCTTT; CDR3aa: CASSNRNRAIEAFF
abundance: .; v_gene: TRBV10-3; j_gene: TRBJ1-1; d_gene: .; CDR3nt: TGTGCCATCAGTGAGCGACAGATGAACACTGAAGCTTTCTTT; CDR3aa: CAISERQMNTEAFF
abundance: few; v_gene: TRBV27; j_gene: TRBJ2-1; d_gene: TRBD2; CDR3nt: TGTGCCAGCAGTTTCCCGGGAGGCTTGGCTGAGCAGTTCTTC; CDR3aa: CASSFPGGLAEQFF
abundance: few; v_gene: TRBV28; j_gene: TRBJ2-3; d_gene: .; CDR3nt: TGTGCCAGCAGTGACGGCGGAACTAGCACAGATACGCAGTATTTT; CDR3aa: CASSDGGTSTDTQYF
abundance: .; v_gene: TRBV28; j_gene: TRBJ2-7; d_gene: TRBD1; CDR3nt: TGTGCCAGCAGTCCCCCCGGGACAGCTTCCGAGCAGTACTTC; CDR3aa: CASSPPGTASEQYF
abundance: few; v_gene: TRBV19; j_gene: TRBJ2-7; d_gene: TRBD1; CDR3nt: TGTGCCAGTAGTATGGACAGGGGGGTGGCCGAGCAGTACTTC; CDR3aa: CASSMDRGVAEQYF
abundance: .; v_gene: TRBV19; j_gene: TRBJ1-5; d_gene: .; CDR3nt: TGTGCCAGTATGGGCGAATATAGCAATCAGCCCCAGCATTTT; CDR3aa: CASMGEYSNQPQHF
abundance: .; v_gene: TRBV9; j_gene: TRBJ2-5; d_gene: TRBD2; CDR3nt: TGTGCCAGCAGCGTCGGACTAGCGGAGGGATCGTACCAAGAGACCCAGTACTTC; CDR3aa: CASSVGLAEGSYQETQYF
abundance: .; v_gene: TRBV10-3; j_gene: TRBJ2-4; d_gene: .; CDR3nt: TGTGCCATCAGTGACGGTGCCAGGGGCACGAACATTCAGTACTTC; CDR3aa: CAISDGARGTNIQYF
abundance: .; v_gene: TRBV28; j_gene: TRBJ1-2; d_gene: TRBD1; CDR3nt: TGTGCCAGCAGTTTACCGGCCAGGGGGAAGGACACCTTC; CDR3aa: CASSLPARGKDTF
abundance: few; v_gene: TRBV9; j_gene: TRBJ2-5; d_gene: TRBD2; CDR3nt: TGTGCCAGCAGCGTAGAGCGGGGGATCCAAGAGACCCAGTACTTC; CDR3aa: CASSVERGIQETQYF
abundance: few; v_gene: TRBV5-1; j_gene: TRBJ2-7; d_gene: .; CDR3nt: TGCGCCAGCAGCTTGGGTGGGAGAGCGGCCCACGAGCAGTACTTC; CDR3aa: CASSLGGRAAHEQYF
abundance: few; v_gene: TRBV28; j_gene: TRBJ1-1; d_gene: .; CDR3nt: TGTGCCAGCAGCCTAAAAGCCCCAACTGAAGCTTTCTTT; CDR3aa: CASSLKAPTEAFF
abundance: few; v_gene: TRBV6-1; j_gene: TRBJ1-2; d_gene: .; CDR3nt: TGTGCCAGCAGTGGGCAGGCCTCTAACTATGGCTACACCTTC; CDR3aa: CASSGQASNYGYTF
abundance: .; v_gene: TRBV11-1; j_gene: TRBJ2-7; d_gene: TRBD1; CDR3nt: TGTGCCAGCAGCCGGGACAGAGCTTCCTACGAGCAGTACTTC; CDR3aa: CASSRDRASYEQYF
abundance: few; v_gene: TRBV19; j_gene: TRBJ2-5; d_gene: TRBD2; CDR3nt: TGTGCCAGTAGCCGACTAGCGGGAGGAATGGAGACCCAGTACTTC; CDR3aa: CASSRLAGGMETQYF
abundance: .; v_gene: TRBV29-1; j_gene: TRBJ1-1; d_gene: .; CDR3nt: TGCAGCGTTCTACTTCTACACAGTCGGGGTTTCTTT; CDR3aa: CSVLLLHSRGFF
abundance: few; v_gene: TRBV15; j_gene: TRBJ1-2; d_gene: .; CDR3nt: TGTGCCACCAGCAGGGTTGGGGGCACGGAGCAATATGGCTACACCTTC; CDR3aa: CATSRVGGTEQYGYTF
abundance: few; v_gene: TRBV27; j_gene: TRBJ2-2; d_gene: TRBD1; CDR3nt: TGTGCCAGCAGTTTATTACCCGGGACAGGCAACACCGGGGAGCTGTTTTTT; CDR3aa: CASSLLPGTGNTGELFF
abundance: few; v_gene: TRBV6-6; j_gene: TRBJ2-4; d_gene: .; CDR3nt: TGTGCCAGCAGTTACTCCGGCCAGCGGGTAAAAAACATTCAGTACTTC; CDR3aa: CASSYSGQRVKNIQYF
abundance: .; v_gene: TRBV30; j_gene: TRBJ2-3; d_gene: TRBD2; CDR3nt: TGTGCCTGGGATCCGGGACTAGCGGCAGATACGCAGTATTTT; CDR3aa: CAWDPGLAADTQYF
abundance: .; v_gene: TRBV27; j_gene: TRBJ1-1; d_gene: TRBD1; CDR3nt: TGTGCCAGCAGCCCGCTGGACAGGGCTGAAGCTTTCTTT; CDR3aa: CASSPLDRAEAFF
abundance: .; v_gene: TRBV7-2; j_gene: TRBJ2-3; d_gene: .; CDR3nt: TGTGCCAGCAGACGAGCCACAGGCACAGATACGCAGTATTTT; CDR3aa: CASRRATGTDTQYF
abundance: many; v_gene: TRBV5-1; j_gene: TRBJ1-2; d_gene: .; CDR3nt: TGCGCCAGCAGCGCAGGGGATGCTAACTATGGCTACACCTTC; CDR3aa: CASSAGDANYGYTF
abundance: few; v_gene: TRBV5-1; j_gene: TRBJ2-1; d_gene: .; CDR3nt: TGCGCCAGCAGCTTGGGGGACACATCGAATGAGCAGTTCTTC; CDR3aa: CASSLGDTSNEQFF
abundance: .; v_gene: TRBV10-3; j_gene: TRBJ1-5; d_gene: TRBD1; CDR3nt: TGTGCCATCAAATCGACAGGGGAGACTCAGCCCCAGCATTTT; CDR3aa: CAIKSTGETQPQHF
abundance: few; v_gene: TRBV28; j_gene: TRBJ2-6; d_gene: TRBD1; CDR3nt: TGTGCCAGCAGTTTACCTCAGGGGGCGGCTGGGGCCAACGTCCTGACTTTC; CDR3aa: CASSLPQGAAGANVLTF
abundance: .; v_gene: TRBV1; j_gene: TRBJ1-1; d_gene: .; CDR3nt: TGCACCAGCAGCCAAAAACTTGGAGCTTTCTTT; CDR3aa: CTSSQKLGAFF
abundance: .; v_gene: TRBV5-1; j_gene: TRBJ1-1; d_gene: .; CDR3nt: TGCGCCAGCAGCCTCCGACAGGACACTGAAGCTTTCTTT; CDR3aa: CASSLRQDTEAFF
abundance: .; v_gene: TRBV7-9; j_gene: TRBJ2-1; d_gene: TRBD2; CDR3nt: TGTGCCAGCAGCCTCCCTTATCGACTAGCGGGAGTTGCCAATGAGCAGTTCTTC; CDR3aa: CASSLPYRLAGVANEQFF
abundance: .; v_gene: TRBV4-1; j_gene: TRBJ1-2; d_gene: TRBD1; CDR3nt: TGCGCCAGCAGCCAGGACAGGGGGCTCAACTATGGCTACACCTTC; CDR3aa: CASSQDRGLNYGYTF
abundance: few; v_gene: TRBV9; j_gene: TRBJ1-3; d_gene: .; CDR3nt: TGTGCCAGCAGCGTAGATTCAGGGGTCGGAAACACCATATATTTT; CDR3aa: CASSVDSGVGNTIYF
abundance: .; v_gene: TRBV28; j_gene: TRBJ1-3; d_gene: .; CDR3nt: TGTGCCAGTACAGGGAATGGAAACACCATATATTTT; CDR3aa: CASTGNGNTIYF
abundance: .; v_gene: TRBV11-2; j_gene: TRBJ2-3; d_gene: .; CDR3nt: TGTGCCAGCAGCTTAGGATTCGGGGATACGCAGTATTTT; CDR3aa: CASSLGFGDTQYF